These T cell receptor beta chains were read from a single sample in a study of blood T cell repertoires in COVID-19. Sequencing was performed with immunoSEQ multiplex PCR; in TCRdb, only in-frame clones are kept and a portion is missing. Of about 220,000 clones in the sample, 84% were seen once. The sequencing input was PBMCs or T cells enriched from blood (not recorded which). Receptor source: a woman aged 40 to 49 who had recovered from COVID-19. Each CDR3 is given with its conserved first and last residue. The order of the fields is clone size, CDR3 length, V gene, D gene, J gene, CDR3 protein, CDR3 DNA. D genes are given only for firm matches. Expanded clones are given a class, and other clones once, few, many or no size at all.

clone_size: NA
cdr3_length: 14
v_call: TRBV6-2/TRBV6-3
d_call: NA
j_call: TRBJ1-1
cdr3_aa: CASSYEGLGTEAFF
cdr3_nt: TGTGCCAGCAGTTACGAGGGTTTGGGGACTGAAGCTTTCTTT

clone_size: NA
cdr3_length: 16
v_call: TRBV10-3
d_call: TRBD2
j_call: TRBJ2-3
cdr3_aa: CAISESNSGGGDTQYF
cdr3_nt: TGTGCCATCAGTGAGTCGAATTCGGGAGGAGGAGATACGCAGTATTTT

clone_size: NA
cdr3_length: 16
v_call: TRBV27
d_call: NA
j_call: TRBJ1-1
cdr3_aa: CASSFIGGGTMTEAFF
cdr3_nt: TGTGCCAGCAGTTTTATTGGAGGAGGTACGATGACTGAAGCTTTCTTT

clone_size: NA
cdr3_length: 14
v_call: TRBV27
d_call: NA
j_call: TRBJ2-7
cdr3_aa: CASSLSGIGDEQYF
cdr3_nt: TGTGCCAGCAGTTTAAGCGGAATTGGCGACGAGCAGTACTTC

clone_size: NA
cdr3_length: 14
v_call: TRBV2
d_call: TRBD1
j_call: TRBJ1-1
cdr3_aa: CARPTGTDNTEAFF
cdr3_nt: TGTGCCAGGCCCACCGGGACAGATAACACTGAAGCTTTCTTT

clone_size: NA
cdr3_length: 16
v_call: TRBV30
d_call: TRBD2
j_call: TRBJ2-1
cdr3_aa: CAWSAPRTSGKSEQFF
cdr3_nt: TGTGCCTGGAGTGCCCCAAGGACTAGCGGGAAGAGTGAGCAGTTCTTC

clone_size: NA
cdr3_length: 14
v_call: TRBV10-3
d_call: NA
j_call: TRBJ2-3
cdr3_aa: CAISRNKDTDTQYF
cdr3_nt: TGTGCCATCAGCAGAAATAAAGACACAGATACGCAGTATTTT

clone_size: few
cdr3_length: 12
v_call: TRBV18
d_call: TRBD1
j_call: TRBJ2-7
cdr3_aa: CASSPGTGEQYF
cdr3_nt: TGTGCCAGCTCACCAGGGACAGGGGAGCAGTACTTC

clone_size: NA
cdr3_length: 12
v_call: TRBV5-5
d_call: TRBD1
j_call: TRBJ2-7
cdr3_aa: CASSRTGPEQYF
cdr3_nt: TGTGCCAGCAGCCGGACAGGGCCCGAGCAGTACTTC

clone_size: NA
cdr3_length: 14
v_call: TRBV3-1/TRBV3-2
d_call: TRBD2
j_call: TRBJ2-5
cdr3_aa: CASSQASGQETQYF
cdr3_nt: TGTGCCAGCAGCCAAGCTAGCGGGCAAGAGACCCAGTACTTC

clone_size: NA
cdr3_length: 17
v_call: TRBV7-2
d_call: NA
j_call: TRBJ2-3
cdr3_aa: CASSLGNSGDVADTQYF
cdr3_nt: TGTGCCAGCAGCTTAGGGAATAGCGGAGACGTGGCAGATACGCAGTATTTT

clone_size: NA
cdr3_length: 16
v_call: TRBV7-2
d_call: TRBD1
j_call: TRBJ1-2
cdr3_aa: CASSLVQGQGKYGYTF
cdr3_nt: TGTGCCAGCAGCTTAGTACAGGGACAGGGGAAGTATGGCTACACCTTC

clone_size: NA
cdr3_length: 13
v_call: TRBV5-1
d_call: TRBD1
j_call: TRBJ1-2
cdr3_aa: CASSIGQAYGYTF
cdr3_nt: TGCGCCAGCAGCATAGGACAGGCCTATGGCTACACCTTC

clone_size: NA
cdr3_length: 14
v_call: TRBV30
d_call: TRBD1
j_call: TRBJ1-3
cdr3_aa: CAWGTGPVGNTIYF
cdr3_nt: TGTGCCTGGGGGACAGGGCCGGTTGGAAACACCATATATTTT

clone_size: NA
cdr3_length: 19
v_call: TRBV7-3
d_call: TRBD2
j_call: TRBJ2-1
cdr3_aa: CASSPPRPPGLAGLNEQFF
cdr3_nt: TGTGCCAGCAGCCCGCCCCGCCCTCCGGGACTAGCGGGCCTCAATGAGCAGTTCTTC

clone_size: once
cdr3_length: 14
v_call: TRBV7-8
d_call: TRBD2
j_call: TRBJ2-1
cdr3_aa: CASSLGAGAGEQFF
cdr3_nt: TGTGCCAGCAGCTTAGGGGCGGGAGCTGGTGAGCAGTTCTTC

clone_size: NA
cdr3_length: 14
v_call: TRBV2
d_call: TRBD1
j_call: TRBJ1-2
cdr3_aa: CASRPGTGVGGYTF
cdr3_nt: TGTGCCAGCAGACCCGGGACAGGGGTGGGCGGCTACACCTTC

clone_size: NA
cdr3_length: 15
v_call: TRBV14
d_call: NA
j_call: TRBJ2-1
cdr3_aa: CASSQGGTTYNEQFF
cdr3_nt: TGTGCCAGCAGCCAAGGCGGGACGACCTACAATGAGCAGTTCTTC

clone_size: NA
cdr3_length: 19
v_call: TRBV19
d_call: TRBD2
j_call: TRBJ2-1
cdr3_aa: CASRDLWTSGRAVTNEQFF
cdr3_nt: TGTGCCAGTAGAGACCTCTGGACTAGCGGGAGGGCCGTCACCAATGAGCAGTTCTTC

clone_size: NA
cdr3_length: 15
v_call: TRBV24-1
d_call: TRBD1
j_call: TRBJ2-5
cdr3_aa: CATSRAQGDQETQYF
cdr3_nt: TGTGCCACCAGTAGGGCCCAGGGGGACCAAGAGACCCAGTACTTC

clone_size: NA
cdr3_length: 13
v_call: TRBV11-3
d_call: NA
j_call: TRBJ2-2
cdr3_aa: CASSPRGGGELFF
cdr3_nt: TGTGCCAGCAGCCCACGAGGAGGAGGGGAGCTGTTTTTT

clone_size: NA
cdr3_length: 15
v_call: TRBV7-9
d_call: NA
j_call: TRBJ1-2
cdr3_aa: CASSLQGTHNYGYTF
cdr3_nt: TGTGCCAGCAGCTTACAGGGAACTCATAACTATGGCTACACCTTC

clone_size: NA
cdr3_length: 16
v_call: TRBV27
d_call: TRBD1
j_call: TRBJ2-1
cdr3_aa: CASSTRDSRFYNEQFF
cdr3_nt: TGTGCCAGCAGTACTCGGGACAGCCGCTTCTACAATGAGCAGTTCTTC

clone_size: NA
cdr3_length: 15
v_call: TRBV18
d_call: TRBD1
j_call: TRBJ1-2
cdr3_aa: CASSPGTGVAYGYTF
cdr3_nt: TGTGCCAGCTCACCAGGGACAGGGGTCGCCTATGGCTACACCTTC

clone_size: NA
cdr3_length: 16
v_call: TRBV25-1
d_call: NA
j_call: TRBJ2-3
cdr3_aa: CASSEWEAGKWDTQYF
cdr3_nt: TGTGCCAGCAGTGAATGGGAAGCAGGGAAATGGGATACGCAGTATTTT

clone_size: NA
cdr3_length: 14
v_call: TRBV30
d_call: NA
j_call: TRBJ1-2
cdr3_aa: CAWSVLSDSYGYTF
cdr3_nt: TGTGCCTGGAGTGTACTATCGGACAGCTATGGCTACACCTTC

clone_size: NA
cdr3_length: 15
v_call: TRBV28
d_call: NA
j_call: TRBJ1-1
cdr3_aa: CASSLSGALNTEAFF
cdr3_nt: TGTGCCAGCAGTTTAAGCGGGGCGTTGAACACTGAAGCTTTCTTT

clone_size: NA
cdr3_length: 20
v_call: TRBV7-3
d_call: NA
j_call: TRBJ2-1
cdr3_aa: CASSSYPRRGRGGRDNEQFF
cdr3_nt: TGTGCCAGCAGCTCCTACCCCCGCCGGGGCAGGGGCGGGAGAGACAATGAGCAGTTCTTC

clone_size: NA
cdr3_length: 12
v_call: TRBV30
d_call: NA
j_call: TRBJ2-2
cdr3_aa: CAWSYNTGELFF
cdr3_nt: TGTGCCTGGAGTTATAACACCGGGGAGCTGTTTTTT

clone_size: NA
cdr3_length: 19
v_call: TRBV21-1
d_call: NA
j_call: TRBJ2-3
cdr3_aa: CASSKNGTSITDFTDTQYF
cdr3_nt: TGTGCCAGCAGCAAAAATGGGACTAGCATTACCGATTTCACAGATACGCAGTATTTT

clone_size: NA
cdr3_length: 15
v_call: TRBV6-1
d_call: TRBD2
j_call: TRBJ2-7
cdr3_aa: CASSEQYGRIYEQYF
cdr3_nt: TGTGCCAGCAGTGAACAATACGGGAGGATCTACGAGCAGTACTTC

clone_size: once
cdr3_length: 14
v_call: TRBV19
d_call: NA
j_call: TRBJ1-5
cdr3_aa: CASRGSSMDQPQHF
cdr3_nt: TGTGCCAGTAGGGGCAGTTCAATGGATCAGCCCCAGCATTTT

clone_size: NA
cdr3_length: 14
v_call: TRBV7-2
d_call: NA
j_call: TRBJ2-5
cdr3_aa: CASSPQGLWETQYF
cdr3_nt: TGTGCCAGCAGCCCCCAGGGTCTCTGGGAGACCCAGTACTTC

clone_size: NA
cdr3_length: 16
v_call: TRBV3-1/TRBV3-2
d_call: NA
j_call: TRBJ1-2
cdr3_aa: CASSQAAGRGYYGYTF
cdr3_nt: TGTGCCAGCAGCCAAGCGGCAGGAAGGGGGTACTATGGCTACACCTTC

clone_size: NA
cdr3_length: 15
v_call: TRBV7-3
d_call: NA
j_call: TRBJ2-1
cdr3_aa: CASSLTGTLQSEQFF
cdr3_nt: TGTGCCAGCAGCTTAACAGGGACTCTACAATCTGAGCAGTTCTTC

clone_size: NA
cdr3_length: 16
v_call: TRBV5-1
d_call: TRBD2
j_call: TRBJ2-4
cdr3_aa: CASSLIAGGAKNIQYF
cdr3_nt: TGCGCCAGCAGCTTAATCGCGGGAGGAGCCAAAAACATTCAGTACTTC

clone_size: few
cdr3_length: 15
v_call: TRBV7-2
d_call: NA
j_call: TRBJ2-2
cdr3_aa: CASRLEPHGGGELFF
cdr3_nt: TGTGCCAGCAGACTTGAACCCCACGGTGGCGGGGAGCTGTTTTTT

clone_size: NA
cdr3_length: 15
v_call: TRBV5-6
d_call: NA
j_call: TRBJ2-3
cdr3_aa: CASSPERTGAVTQYF
cdr3_nt: TGTGCCAGCAGCCCGGAAAGGACCGGAGCGGTTACGCAGTATTTT

clone_size: NA
cdr3_length: 13
v_call: TRBV11-2
d_call: TRBD2
j_call: TRBJ2-1
cdr3_aa: CASSLGGRDEQFF
cdr3_nt: TGTGCCAGCAGCTTAGGCGGGAGAGATGAGCAGTTCTTC

clone_size: NA
cdr3_length: 15
v_call: TRBV30
d_call: NA
j_call: TRBJ1-4
cdr3_aa: CAWTSRWAGGEKLFF
cdr3_nt: TGTGCCTGGACCTCTCGTTGGGCTGGTGGCGAAAAACTGTTTTTT

clone_size: NA
cdr3_length: 14
v_call: TRBV3-1/TRBV3-2
d_call: NA
j_call: TRBJ1-2
cdr3_aa: CASSQDRRRGGYTF
cdr3_nt: TGTGCCAGCAGCCAAGATCGAAGGAGGGGTGGCTACACCTTC

clone_size: NA
cdr3_length: 15
v_call: TRBV5-1
d_call: TRBD1
j_call: TRBJ1-5
cdr3_aa: CASSLGGGVGQPQHF
cdr3_nt: TGCGCCAGCAGCTTGGGAGGGGGCGTCGGTCAGCCCCAGCATTTT

clone_size: NA
cdr3_length: 13
v_call: TRBV11-3
d_call: NA
j_call: TRBJ1-4
cdr3_aa: CASSLGLNEKLFF
cdr3_nt: TGTGCCAGCAGCTTGGGCCTCAATGAAAAACTGTTTTTT

clone_size: NA
cdr3_length: 16
v_call: TRBV12-5
d_call: NA
j_call: TRBJ1-2
cdr3_aa: CASGLGFGQSNYGYTF
cdr3_nt: TGTGCTAGTGGTTTGGGCTTTGGACAGTCTAACTATGGCTACACCTTC

clone_size: NA
cdr3_length: 16
v_call: TRBV19
d_call: TRBD1
j_call: TRBJ1-3
cdr3_aa: CASSLGQGESGNTIYF
cdr3_nt: TGTGCCAGTAGCCTGGGACAGGGAGAGTCTGGAAACACCATATATTTT

clone_size: NA
cdr3_length: 12
v_call: TRBV7-2
d_call: NA
j_call: TRBJ1-6
cdr3_aa: CASSALGASLHF
cdr3_nt: TGTGCCAGCAGCGCTTTGGGGGCGTCCCTCCACTTT

clone_size: NA
cdr3_length: 15
v_call: TRBV19
d_call: NA
j_call: TRBJ1-1
cdr3_aa: CASSWKSRGDTEAFF
cdr3_nt: TGTGCCAGTAGCTGGAAGTCCAGGGGTGACACTGAAGCTTTCTTT

clone_size: NA
cdr3_length: 15
v_call: TRBV4-1
d_call: NA
j_call: TRBJ1-1
cdr3_aa: CASSQDPVGGSEAFF
cdr3_nt: TGCGCCAGCAGCCAAGATCCTGTGGGGGGGAGTGAAGCTTTCTTT

clone_size: medium-sized
cdr3_length: 15
v_call: TRBV5-1
d_call: NA
j_call: TRBJ2-7
cdr3_aa: CASSGGTASSYEQYF
cdr3_nt: TGCGCCAGCAGCGGGGGGACCGCGAGCTCCTACGAGCAGTACTTC

clone_size: NA
cdr3_length: 13
v_call: TRBV4-1
d_call: TRBD2
j_call: TRBJ2-1
cdr3_aa: CASSPGLAGEQFF
cdr3_nt: TGCGCCAGCAGCCCCGGACTAGCGGGGGAGCAGTTCTTC

clone_size: once
cdr3_length: 13
v_call: TRBV5-6
d_call: NA
j_call: TRBJ1-1
cdr3_aa: CASSLARGDEAFF
cdr3_nt: TGTGCCAGCAGCTTGGCCCGGGGGGATGAAGCTTTCTTT

clone_size: NA
cdr3_length: 15
v_call: TRBV6-5
d_call: NA
j_call: TRBJ2-7
cdr3_aa: CASSSAGRLTYEQYF
cdr3_nt: TGTGCCAGCAGCTCCGCGGGTCGCCTTACCTACGAGCAGTACTTC

clone_size: NA
cdr3_length: 14
v_call: TRBV7-3
d_call: NA
j_call: TRBJ2-3
cdr3_aa: CASSLQGFTDTQYF
cdr3_nt: TGTGCCAGCAGCTTACAGGGGTTTACAGATACGCAGTATTTT